This TCR beta chain was retrieved from a study of cytomegalovirus exposure and HLA in healthy donors. V lost 8 bases to trimming and J lost 2 bases; unmatched junction nucleotides: 2. The CDR3 is 14 amino acids. The germline V gene encodes CDR1 MDHEN and CDR2 SYDVKM. PCR amplification relied on 60 Vbeta primers (plus 13 Jbeta primers). The table came from immunoSEQ multiplex PCR; TCRdb's copy has only in-frame clones and leaves some out. The table includes about 110,000 clones, over 75% detected once. The rearrangement joins TRBV28 to TRBJ2-7; 14 bases are shared with TRBD2. The clonotype originates from a man in his sixties in good health and CMV-seronegative. What was sequenced was PBMCs. The CDR3 sequence: CASQTSGGAYEQYV. CDR3 coding DNA: TGTGCCAGCCAGACTAGCGGGGGGGCCTACGAGCAGTACGTC.